This entry concerns a single T cell receptor (beta chain). Produced via immunoSEQ multiplex PCR; TCRdb's table is partial and in-frame only. The table lists fewer than 650,000 clones, around 77% of them singletons. This sample stems from a study of shared clonotypes between healthy human individuals. V gave up 3 bases and J gave up 2 bases; unmatched junction bases: 8. This CDR3 is 16 amino acids long. Germline V CDR1 and CDR2: MGHRA, YSYEKL. The sequencing input was PBMCs. This rearrangement joins TRBV4-1 to TRBJ2-3; TRBD2 matches at 7 bases. This sequence was found in a woman between 40 and 55 years old in good health. Some clones in this sample may be carry-over from other donors' samples. CDR3 coding DNA: TGCGCCAGCAGCCAGTTGGAGCGGGGCTCCACAGATACGCAGTATTTT. This translates into CASSQLERGSTDTQYF.